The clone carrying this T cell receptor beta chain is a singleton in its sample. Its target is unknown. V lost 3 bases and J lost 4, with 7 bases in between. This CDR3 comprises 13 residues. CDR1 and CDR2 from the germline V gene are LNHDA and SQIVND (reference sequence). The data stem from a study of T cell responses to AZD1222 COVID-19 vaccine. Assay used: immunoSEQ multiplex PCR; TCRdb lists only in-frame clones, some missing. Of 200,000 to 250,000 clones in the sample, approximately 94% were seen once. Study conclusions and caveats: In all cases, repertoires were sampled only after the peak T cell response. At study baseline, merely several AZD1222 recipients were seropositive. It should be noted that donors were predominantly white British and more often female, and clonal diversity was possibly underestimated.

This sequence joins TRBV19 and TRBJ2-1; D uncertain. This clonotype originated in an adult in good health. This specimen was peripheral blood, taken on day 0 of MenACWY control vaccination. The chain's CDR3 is CASSIRPYNEQFF. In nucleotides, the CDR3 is TGTGCCAGTAGTATCAGGCCATACAATGAGCAGTTCTTC. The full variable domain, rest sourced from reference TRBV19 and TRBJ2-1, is DGGITQSPKYLFRKEGQNVTLSCEQNLNHDAMYWYRQDPGQGLRLIYYSQIVNDFQKGDIAEGYSVSREKKESFPLTVTSAQKNPTAFYLCASSIRPYNEQFFGPGTRLTVL.